What follows describes a single T cell receptor beta chain. Here immunoSEQ multiplex PCR was the method, and the copy in TCRdb shows in-frame clones only, minus some. The table lists 59,000 or so clones, approximately 91% of them singletons. The ends lost 7 bases at V and 4 bases at J; junction bases unmatched: 13. This CDR3 contains 15 residues. Germline CDR1 reads SGHRS; CDR2 reads YFSETQ. The data derive from a study of blood T cell repertoires in COVID-19. This sequence was found in a human donor in a cohort sampled during active COVID-19. Source material: peripheral blood. This chain joins TRBV5-1 and TRBJ1-1, with 7 positions matching TRBD1. The DNA of the CDR3 is TGCGCCAGCGCCCGACAGGGTGGCGTTGGCACTGAAGCTTTCTTT. Protein product: CASARQGGVGTEAFF.